This T cell receptor beta chain was recovered during a study of T cells in Graves' hyperthyroidism and ophthalmopathy. Study-wide results and caveats: Stable hyperthyroidism was told apart from ophthalmopathy by a model built on 13 V-J features. Ophthalmopathy prediction by the model preceded onset by a median about 6.8 months.

A note on this clonotype: No antigen is known for it.

Researchers took RNA transcripts and amplified the TCR beta CDR3 regions from them. A set of HTBI primers served as the primers for a first-round RT-PCR of the TCR CDR3. TCRdb ran MiXCR on the multiplex PCR reads and lists one entry per CDR3 protein. The top ten hold about 30% of the sample, which has under 300,000 distinct CDR3 sequences, 25% to 30% seen once. CDR3 length: 15 residues. Trimming shortened V by 3 bases and J by 2 bases, and 13 bases separated the two germline ends. Germline V lookup: CDR1 SGHNT, CDR2 YENEEA. Clinicians diagnosed patients from clinical symptoms, serum thyroxine and TRAb, thyroid ultrasound and orbital computed tomography. Source material for PBMCs was less than 12 ml fresh peripheral blood.

The specimen sequenced was blood. This TCR derives from a man aged 35-49 years with Graves' hyperthyroidism that later progressed to Graves' ophthalmopathy. The V call is TRBV11-3, the J call TRBJ2-5; the D is unclear. The CDR3 DNA reads as TGTGCCAGCAGCTTCGCCGGACGTGGTCAAGAGACCCAGTACTTC. This gives the protein CASSFAGRGQETQYF.